The following is a T cell receptor beta chain sequence with its context. The target of this receptor is not known. No per-base quality is available; no much larger clone lies one base away. The entry originates in a study of blood T cell repertoires in COVID-19 (dated by TCRdb to the early 2020s). General notes on the study: Collaborator samples came from the United States, Italy and Spain and covered acute and convalescent phases of COVID-19. The dataset comprised deeply sampled blood TCRbeta repertoires from subjects exposed to, actively infected with, or recovered from COVID-19. Samples came from the ongoing ImmuneRACE study (first 160 participants) plus 1,254 subjects from 6 global collaborators. The repertoires were released in a freely available public database meant as a resource for research on the immune response to SARS-CoV-2. The prospective study material was composed of cDNA or gDNA derived from T cells, B-cell-depleted T cells, or PBMCs. Where HLA class I and class II types were available, the types were taken from metadata supplied by the sample provider, not from assay-based typing. Sample metadata almost always included a de-identified subject ID, COVID-19 status, age in years and sex.

Study-wide conclusions, independent of this receptor: Clinical and demographic metadata were provided uncurated, with the amount varying by source and participant.

TCRbeta CDR3 regions were amplified from genomic DNA using the immunoSEQ Assay, a bias-controlled multiplex PCR. The published analysis was carried out like this. Nucleated cell counts per sample were estimated from amplification of reference gene primers within the assay. Sequence reads were collapsed and filtered to measure the absolute abundance of every unique TCRbeta CDR3 rearrangement. For each sample, productive Simpson clonality was calculated as the square root of Simpson's diversity index across productive rearrangements. As stored in TCRdb, this immuneACCESS dataset retains in-frame rearrangements with V and J assigned. A fraction of the clones does not appear; measured against another copy, unresolved V genes explain less than half of the discrepancy, and the remainder lacks a known reason. The DNA gave D and trimming, while V, J and clone size come from that table. Across this sample there are about 170,000 clones, with approximately 85% seen only once. Clones ranked in the top ten supply approximately 7% of the sample.

At one collaborating source in Seattle, patients were enrolled during active infection and were followed longitudinally through the course of disease. Collaborating institutions collected whole blood in K2EDTA tubes following their own protocols. For TCRbeta analysis, collaborators shipped samples as frozen whole blood, isolated PBMCs, or DNA extracted from either of those sample types. The CDR3 contains 14 residues, cysteine and phenylalanine counted. Of the read, only the CDR3 DNA is kept; its 42 bases are in frame from base 1. CDR1 is given as SGHRS and CDR2 as YFSETQ, both from the germline V gene. The trim is 0 bases for V and 3 bases for J, with a gap of 9 bases between the germline ends.

Sequenced input: peripheral blood. The receptor was isolated from an elderly man with COVID-19, enrolled during active disease. The rearrangement combines TRBV5-1 with TRBJ1-2; the D gene assignment is ambiguous. The DNA reads as follows: TGCGCCAGCAGCTTGGAGACGGGATACTATGGCTACACCTTC. This translates into CASSLETGYYGYTF.